The 26 T cell receptor beta chains presented below share a single source sample, sequenced in a study of shared clonotypes between healthy human individuals. The assay was immunoSEQ multiplex PCR, and TCRdb's table has in-frame clones only and misses some. The table records approximately 400,000 clones, around 96% of them present only once. Sequenced sample: memory CD8+ T cells sorted from blood. Described subset: CD45RO+ cells pooled with CCR7-negative TemRA cells. These TCRs come from a man aged 30 to 39 in good health.

This sequence joins TRBV6-1 and TRBJ2-7, with 7 bases identical to TRBD2. The length of the CDR3 is 15 residues. In germline, CDR1 is MNHNS, CDR2 SASEGT. The J segment lost 2 bases and the V segment lost 3 bases, leaving 7 bases of the junction unmatched. The CDR3 protein is CASSDSSGLTYEQYF. CDR3 bases: TGTGCCAGCAGTGACTCTAGCGGTCTAACCTACGAGCAGTACTTC.

The J gene is TRBJ2-1, the V gene TRBV2, with D maybe TRBD1 (6 bases). The CDR3 spans 13 residues. CDR1 is SNHLY, CDR2 FYNNEI, per germline. V lost 6 bases to trimming and J lost 5 bases, with 11 bases between them. CDR3 in DNA: TGTGCCAGCAGATTCGACAGGAACAATGAGCAGTTCTTC. It translates to CASRFDRNNEQFF. The full variable domain, its missing parts supplied by reference TRBV2 and TRBJ2-1, is EPEVTQTPSHQVTQMGQEVILRCVPISNHLYFYWYRQILGQKVEFLVSFYNNEISEKSEIFDDQFSVERPDGSNFTLKIRSTKLEDSAMYFCASRFDRNNEQFFGPGTRLTVL.

The CDR3 DNA is TGCGCCAGCAGCCTCCCCAGTGAAGGAGGCTCTGGAAACACCATATATTTT. Protein sequence: CASSLPSEGGSGNTIYF. The V gene is TRBV4-1, the J gene TRBJ1-3; D is uncertain. The CDR3 contains 17 residues. The V end was cut by 4 bases, the J end by 0 bases, with 16 bases between. Germline V gives CDR1 MGHRA, CDR2 YSYEKL.

This clone was seen once. This chain uses TRBV9 with TRBJ2-3; possibly TRBD1 for D (5 bases). The V end was cut by 3 bases, the J end by 1 base, with 9 bases between. Germline loops: CDR1 SGDLS, CDR2 YYNGEE. This CDR3 comprises 14 residues. The CDR3 sequence: CASSGGLGTDTQYF. The CDR3 DNA is TGTGCCAGCAGCGGGGGCCTTGGCACAGATACGCAGTATTTT.

The rearrangement joins TRBV5-1 to TRBJ2-2; no definite D call. Germline CDR1 reads SGHRS; CDR2 reads YFSETQ. The CDR3 is 16 amino acids. V gave up 1 base and J gave up 0 bases, with 10 bases separating them. CDR3 in DNA: TGCGCCAGCAGCTTGTTTAAGGCAACGAACACCGGGGAGCTGTTTTTT. Protein: CASSLFKATNTGELFF.

Regarding this clone: The same CDR3 can be traced to other DNA sequences in this sample. The chain uses TRBV5-1 and TRBJ2-5; D is possibly TRBD1 or TRBD2 (5 bases each). This CDR3 spans 14 amino acids. V lost 0 bases and J lost 4, with 10 bases in between. Looked up from germline, CDR1 is SGHRS and CDR2 is YFSETQ. The CDR3 nucleotides read TGCGCCAGCAGCTTGGGTCCGGGGCCAGAGACCCAGTACTTC. Protein: CASSLGPGPETQYF.

The chain has TRBV9 and TRBJ1-2; a weak D match, TRBD1 (5 bases). The germline V and J ends were trimmed by 0 bases and 8 bases, with 20 bases remaining between them. There are 16 residues in the CDR3. The germline V gene has CDR1 SGDLS and CDR2 YYNGEE. The CDR3 DNA is TGTGCCAGCAGCGTAGACCCCTCAACAGGATCTGGAGGCTACACCTTC. Protein: CASSVDPSTGSGGYTF.

This clone came up once. CDR3 amino acids: CASSYGQYGNQPQHF. The DNA of the CDR3 is TGTGCCAGCAGTTACGGACAATACGGGAATCAGCCCCAGCATTTT. The chain links TRBV6-6 to TRBJ1-5; maybe TRBD1 (5 bases). Germline V CDR1 and CDR2: MNHNY, SVGAGI (reference sequence). V was pared by 2 bases and J by 4 bases, with 12 bases between. This CDR3 is 15 amino acids long.

V is TRBV5-1 and J is TRBJ2-7, with TRBD1 as a possible D gene (5 bases). The CDR3 is 16 amino acids. V lost 0 bases and J 7 bases, leaving 20 bases between the germline ends. The germline CDR1 and CDR2 sequences are SGHRS and YFSETQ. The CDR3 nucleotides are TGCGCCAGCAGCTTGGCTTCTGGGGCAGGGATCGGTGAGCAGTACTTC. It yields the protein CASSLASGAGIGEQYF.

This rearrangement joins TRBV5-4 to TRBJ2-6, with 10 bases matching TRBD2. Germline-derived CDR1 and CDR2 are SGHNT and YYREEE (reference sequence). The V gene end was trimmed by 5 bases and the J gene end by 1 base; junction bases not matched to a gene: 9. This CDR3 region has 18 residues. The CDR3 here is CASRDRTSGLSGANVLTF. Here the CDR3 DNA reads TGTGCCAGCAGGGATAGGACTAGCGGCCTTTCTGGGGCCAACGTCCTGACTTTC.

V gene TRBV11-3 combines with J gene TRBJ2-1; 10 nucleotides align to TRBD1. With V trimmed by 3 bases and J by 7 bases, 3 bases remained unmatched. The CDR3 is 14 amino acids. CDR1 SGHNT and CDR2 YENEEA come from the germline V gene. The CDR3 loop reads CASSFPGQGNEQFF. The CDR3 coding sequence is TGTGCCAGCAGCTTTCCGGGACAGGGGAATGAGCAGTTCTTC.

The J gene is TRBJ2-7, the V gene TRBV7-2, with TRBD2 matching 9 bases. The germline gives CDR1 SGHTA, CDR2 FQGNSA. The CDR3 is 15 amino acids. With V trimmed by 6 bases and J by 6 bases, 12 bases remained unmatched. CDR3 coding DNA: TGTGCCAGCAGTACTGCTAGCGGGATTTTGTCCGAGCAGTACTTC. This codes for CASSTASGILSEQYF.

The chain employs TRBV5-6 and TRBJ2-1; 9 nucleotides align to TRBD1. The CDR3 length is 15 residues. J gave up 9 bases and V 4 bases, and 11 bases lay outside the gene matches. Per the germline V gene, CDR1 is SGHDT and CDR2 is YYEEEE. CDR3 nucleotide sequence: TGTGCCAGCAGCCCGGACGGGACAGGGTCTGGTGAGCAGTTCTTC. Its protein is CASSPDGTGSGEQFF.

The rearrangement links TRBV9 to TRBJ1-2; the match to TRBD1 covers 7 bases. Germline V gene lookup returns CDR1 SGDLS and CDR2 YYNGEE. The CDR3 length is 13 residues. V trimming: 0 bases; J trimming: 4 bases; junction bases outside the gene matches: 0. CDR3 region: CASSVDRGYGYTF. CDR3 sequence (DNA): TGTGCCAGCAGCGTAGACAGGGGCTATGGCTACACCTTC. The full variable domain, in which reference TRBV9 and TRBJ1-2 provide the parts outside the CDR3, is DSGVTQTPKHLITATGQRVTLRCSPRSGDLSVYWYQQSLDQGLQFLIQYYNGEERAKGNILERFSAQQFPDLHSELNLSSLELGDSALYFCASSVDRGYGYTFGSGTRLTVV.

With regard to this clone: One end of the junction is discordant with germline, which a read error may explain. The DNA of the CDR3 is TGTGCTAGCAGCTTGTACGGGAGAGCTAACACCGGGGAGCTGTTTTTT. As protein: CASSLYGRANTGELFF. The chain couples TRBV7-7 to TRBJ2-2; D is possibly TRBD2 (6 bases). The CDR3 consists of 16 residues. Germline assignment: CDR1 SSHAT and CDR2 FNYEAQ (reference sequence).

This clone was observed a few times. V is TRBV19 and J is TRBJ2-3; D unresolved. From germline, CDR1 is LNHDA and CDR2 SQIVND (reference sequence). V lost 6 bases and J 2 bases, leaving 6 bases between the germline ends. The CDR3 runs 12 residues. CDR3 sequence (DNA): TGTGCCAGTAGAAGGGACACAGATACGCAGTATTTT. It codes for CASRRDTDTQYF. The whole variable domain, remainder taken from reference TRBV19 and TRBJ2-3, is DGGITQSPKYLFRKEGQNVTLSCEQNLNHDAMYWYRQDPGQGLRLIYYSQIVNDFQKGDIAEGYSVSREKKESFPLTVTSAQKNPTAFYLCASRRDTDTQYFGPGTRLTVL.

The rearrangement joins TRBV5-5 to TRBJ2-1; tentative D call: TRBD1 (6 bases). CDR3 size: 15 residues. CDR1 is SGHKS, CDR2 YYEKEE, per germline (reference sequence). With 4 bases removed from V and 0 bases from J, the gap between germline ends came to 11 bases. Here the CDR3 DNA reads TGTGCCAGCAGCATTACAGGGAGCTCCTACAATGAGCAGTTCTTC. As protein: CASSITGSSYNEQFF. The full variable domain, rest sourced from reference TRBV5-5 and TRBJ2-1, is DAGVTQSPTHLIKTRGQQVTLRCSPISGHKSVSWYQQVLGQGPQFIFQYYEKEERGRGNFPDRFSARQFPNYSSELNVNALLLGDSALYLCASSITGSSYNEQFFGPGTRLTVL.

The chain combines TRBV5-6 with TRBJ1-2; a weak D match, TRBD1 (5 bases). The V and J ends lost 0 bases and 6 bases respectively, with 6 bases between them. The CDR3 is 12 residues long. Germline V gene sequence: CDR1 SGHDT, CDR2 YYEEEE. DNA for the CDR3: TGTGCCAGCAGCTTGGCCAGGGATGGCTACACCTTC. It codes for CASSLARDGYTF.

The V call is TRBV6-5, the J call TRBJ1-1, with 7 bases lining up with TRBD1. V gave up 4 bases and J gave up 1 base; unmatched junction bases: 3. The CDR3 covers 14 residues. CDR1 MNHEY and CDR2 SVGAGI come from the germline V gene. The CDR3 here is CASSFNRGNTEAFF. In nucleotides, the CDR3 is TGTGCCAGCAGTTTCAACAGGGGGAACACTGAAGCTTTCTTT.

The chain uses TRBV6-5 and TRBJ2-7, with no clear D. The CDR3 extends over 13 amino acids. V lost 4 bases and J 7 bases, leaving 14 bases between the germline ends. The germline V gene encodes CDR1 MNHEY and CDR2 SVGAGI. This chain's CDR3 is CASSSTRRREQYF. For the CDR3, the DNA is TGTGCCAGCAGTTCAACACGCAGAAGGGAGCAGTACTTC.

The chain combines TRBV7-9 with TRBJ1-5; D call uncertain. Between the trimmed V and J ends, which lost 0 bases and 6 bases, there was a span of 9 bases. The CDR3 consists of 14 residues. Germline V gene lookup returns CDR1 SEHNR and CDR2 FQNEAQ (reference sequence). In nucleotides, the CDR3 is TGTGCCAGCAGCTTAGCGGACGGACGTCAGCCCCAGCATTTT. It translates to CASSLADGRQPQHF.

The rearrangement uses TRBV27 and TRBJ2-3; D remains unclear. Germline assignment: CDR1 MNHEY and CDR2 SMNVEV (reference sequence). The CDR3 consists of 10 residues. V dropped 2 bases and J dropped 6 bases, with 0 bases sitting between them. In DNA, the CDR3 is TGTGCCAGCAGTTTAGATACGCAGTATTTT. It translates to CASSLDTQYF.

The chain employs TRBV5-1 and TRBJ2-7, with TRBD1 as a possible D gene (6 bases). Germline values: CDR1 SGHRS, CDR2 YFSETQ. Trimming left V 4 bases short and J 4 bases short, with 12 bases between. This CDR3 has 13 amino acids. CDR3 sequence: CASSPDRSYEQYF. CDR3 nucleotides: TGCGCCAGCAGCCCGGACAGAAGTTACGAGCAGTACTTC.

Of note for this clone: The identical CDR3 is also encoded by other nucleotide sequences in the sample. The rearrangement joins TRBV5-1 to TRBJ2-7; tentatively, D is TRBD1 (5 bases). The V end lost 2 bases, the J end lost 3 bases, and 9 bases lay between the germline ends. This CDR3 comprises 13 residues. Germline V CDR1 and CDR2: SGHRS, YFSETQ. CDR3 residues: CASSFGHSYEQYF. The CDR3 DNA follows: TGCGCCAGCAGCTTTGGACACAGCTACGAGCAGTACTTC.

The rearrangement links TRBV5-4 to TRBJ2-1; D unclear. The V end was cut by 0 bases, the J end by 2 bases, with 18 bases between. Per the germline V gene, CDR1 is SGHNT and CDR2 is YYREEE (reference sequence). The CDR3 loop spans 18 amino acids. The CDR3 DNA reads as TGTGCCAGCAGCTTGGGAAACTTATCTTTGAGCGCCTACAATGAGCAGTTCTTC. Translation gives CASSLGNLSLSAYNEQFF. The whole variable domain, filled in from reference TRBV5-4 and TRBJ2-1, reads ETGVTQSPTHLIKTRGQQVTLRCSSQSGHNTVSWYQQALGQGPQFIFQYYREEENGRGNFPPRFSGLQFPNYSSELNVNALELDDSALYLCASSLGNLSLSAYNEQFFGPGTRLTVL.

The chain joins TRBV15 to TRBJ2-7; 7 bases map to TRBD1. CDR1 and CDR2 (germline): LNHNV, YYDKDF (reference sequence). Unmatched junction bases numbered 5, after V lost 3 bases and J lost 3 bases. The CDR3 has 14 residues. Here the CDR3 DNA reads TGTGCCACCAGCAGGCTCCGGGACAGCTACGAGCAGTACTTC. This gives the protein CATSRLRDSYEQYF.